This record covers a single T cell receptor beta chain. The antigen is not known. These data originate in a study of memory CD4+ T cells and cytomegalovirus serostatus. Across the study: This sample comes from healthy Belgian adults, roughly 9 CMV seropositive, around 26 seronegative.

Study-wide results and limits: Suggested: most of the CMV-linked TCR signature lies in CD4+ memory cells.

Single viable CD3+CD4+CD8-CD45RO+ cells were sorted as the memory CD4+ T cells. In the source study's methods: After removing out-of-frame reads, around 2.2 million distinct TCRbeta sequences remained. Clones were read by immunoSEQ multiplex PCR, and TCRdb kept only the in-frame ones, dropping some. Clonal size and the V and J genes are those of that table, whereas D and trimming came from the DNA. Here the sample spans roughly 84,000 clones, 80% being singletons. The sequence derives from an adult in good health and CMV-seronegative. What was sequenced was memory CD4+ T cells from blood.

In DNA, the CDR3 is TGTGCCAGCATCACCGGCCTAGCTAACTATGGCTACACCTTC. Its protein product is CASITGLANYGYTF. The chain joins TRBV6-1 to TRBJ1-2, with no clear D. The CDR3 runs to 14 residues. Trimming left V 7 bases short and J 0 bases short, with 12 bases between. Germline V gene data show CDR1 as MNHNS and CDR2 as SASEGT.